This T cell receptor (beta chain) was sequenced in a study of blood T cell repertoires in COVID-19. Turning to the study itself: From T cells, B-cell-depleted T cells, or PBMCs came the material, which was cDNA or gDNA.

Methods used by the authors: It was from reference gene primer amplification that nucleated cell counts were estimated. Data came from immunoSEQ multiplex PCR; TCRdb stores just in-frame clones and leaves some out. D and trimming were read from the DNA, whereas the V and J calls and clone size are those reported in that table. The profile covers some 140,000 clones, with under 95% appearing a single time and 0.45% to 0.65% taken by the ten largest. CDR3 length: 12 amino acids. V was clipped by 5 bases and J by 2 bases, with 9 bases between them. Germline V CDR1 and CDR2: SQVTM, ANQGSEA. The chain employs TRBV29-1 and TRBJ1-2, with D uncertain. The clonotype was recovered from a man aged 50 to 59 with acute or convalescent COVID-19. Sequencing was done on a sample of peripheral blood. The CDR3 DNA follows: TGCAGCGTTATGGGCAGAAACTATGGCTACACCTTC. Its protein is CSVMGRNYGYTF.